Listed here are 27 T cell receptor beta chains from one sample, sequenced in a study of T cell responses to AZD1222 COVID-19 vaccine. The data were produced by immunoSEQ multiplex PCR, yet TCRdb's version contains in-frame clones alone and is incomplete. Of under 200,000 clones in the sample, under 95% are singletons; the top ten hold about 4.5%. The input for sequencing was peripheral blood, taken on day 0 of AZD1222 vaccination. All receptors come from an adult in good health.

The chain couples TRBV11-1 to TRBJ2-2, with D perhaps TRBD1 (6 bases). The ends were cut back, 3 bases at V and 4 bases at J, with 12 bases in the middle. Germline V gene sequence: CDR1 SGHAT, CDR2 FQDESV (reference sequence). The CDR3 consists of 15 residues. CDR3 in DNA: TGTGCCAGCAGCTTCTACAGGGACCTCACCGGGGAGCTGTTTTTT. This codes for CASSFYRDLTGELFF.

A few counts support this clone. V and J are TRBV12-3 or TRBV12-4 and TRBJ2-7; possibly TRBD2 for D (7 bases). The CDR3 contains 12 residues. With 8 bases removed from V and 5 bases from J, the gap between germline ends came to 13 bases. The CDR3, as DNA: TGTGCCAGCGGGGGGGCGGTCGACGAGCAGTACTTC. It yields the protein CASGGAVDEQYF.

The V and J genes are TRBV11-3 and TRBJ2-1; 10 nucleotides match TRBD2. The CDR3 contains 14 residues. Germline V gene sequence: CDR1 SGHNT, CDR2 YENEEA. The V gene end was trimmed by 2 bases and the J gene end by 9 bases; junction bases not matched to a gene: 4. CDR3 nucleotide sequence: TGTGCCAGCAGCTTAACTAGCGGGAAGGGTGAGCAGTTCTTC. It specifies CASSLTSGKGEQFF.

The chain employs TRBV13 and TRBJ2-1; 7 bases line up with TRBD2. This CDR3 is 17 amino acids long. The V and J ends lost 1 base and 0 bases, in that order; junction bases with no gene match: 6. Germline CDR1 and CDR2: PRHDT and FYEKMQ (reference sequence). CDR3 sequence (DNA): TGTGCCAGCAGCTTAGAGGGAGGGTCCAACTCCTACAATGAGCAGTTCTTC. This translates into CASSLEGGSNSYNEQFF.

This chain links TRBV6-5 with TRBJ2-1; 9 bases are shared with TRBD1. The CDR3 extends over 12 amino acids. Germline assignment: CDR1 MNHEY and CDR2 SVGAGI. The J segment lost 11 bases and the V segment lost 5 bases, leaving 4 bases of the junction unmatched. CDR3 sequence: CASSRDRVKQFF. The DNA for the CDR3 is TGTGCCAGCAGTCGGGACAGGGTAAAGCAGTTCTTC.

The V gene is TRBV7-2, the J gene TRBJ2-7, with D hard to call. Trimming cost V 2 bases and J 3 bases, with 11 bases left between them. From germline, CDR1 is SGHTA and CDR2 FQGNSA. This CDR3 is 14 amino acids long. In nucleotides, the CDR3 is TGTGCCAGCAGCTTAATTGGGAAAAGCTACGAGCAGTACTTC. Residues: CASSLIGKSYEQYF.

The CDR3 protein is CASSTGGTLSSGNTIYF. CDR3 nucleotides: TGCGCCAGCAGTACCGGTGGGACCCTGAGCTCTGGAAACACCATATATTTT. The J gene is TRBJ1-3, the V gene TRBV5-1, with a weak D call TRBD1 (5 bases). Trimming cost V 5 bases and J 0 bases, with 18 bases left between them. There are 17 residues in the CDR3. Germline lookup yields CDR1 SGHRS and CDR2 YFSETQ.

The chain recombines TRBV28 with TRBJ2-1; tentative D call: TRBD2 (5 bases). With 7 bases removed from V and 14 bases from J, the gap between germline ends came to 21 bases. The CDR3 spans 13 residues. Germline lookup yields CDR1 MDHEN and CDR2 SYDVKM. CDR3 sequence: CASTSAWVRGEFF. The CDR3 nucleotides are TGTGCCAGCACTTCCGCATGGGTCCGGGGAGAGTTCTTC.

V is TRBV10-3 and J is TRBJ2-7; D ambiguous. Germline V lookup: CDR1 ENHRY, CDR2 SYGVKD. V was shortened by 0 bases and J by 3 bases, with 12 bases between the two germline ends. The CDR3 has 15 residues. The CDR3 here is CAISESRLESYEQYF. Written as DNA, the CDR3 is TGTGCCATCAGTGAGTCGCGGCTAGAAAGCTACGAGCAGTACTTC.

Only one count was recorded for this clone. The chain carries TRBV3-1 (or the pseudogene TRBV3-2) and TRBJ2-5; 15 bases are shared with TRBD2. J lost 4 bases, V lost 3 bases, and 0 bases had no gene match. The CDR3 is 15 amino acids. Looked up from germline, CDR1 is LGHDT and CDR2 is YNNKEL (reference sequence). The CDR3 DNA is TGTGCCAGCAGCCAGGGACTAGCGGGAGGAGAGACCCAGTACTTC. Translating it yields CASSQGLAGGETQYF.

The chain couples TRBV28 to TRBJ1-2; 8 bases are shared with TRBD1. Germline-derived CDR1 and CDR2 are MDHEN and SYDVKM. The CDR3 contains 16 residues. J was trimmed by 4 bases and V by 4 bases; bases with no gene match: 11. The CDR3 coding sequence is TGTGCCAGCAGTTCCAGGACAGGGAATACGGCCTATGGCTACACCTTC. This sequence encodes CASSSRTGNTAYGYTF.

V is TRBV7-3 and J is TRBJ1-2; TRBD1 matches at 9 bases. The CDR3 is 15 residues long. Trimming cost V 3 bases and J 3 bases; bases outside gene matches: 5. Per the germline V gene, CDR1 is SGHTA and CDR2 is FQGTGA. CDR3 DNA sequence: TGTGCCAGCAGCTTGACAGGGGGGTATCACTATGGCTACACCTTC. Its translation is CASSLTGGYHYGYTF. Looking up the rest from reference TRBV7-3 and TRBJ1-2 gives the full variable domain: GAGVSQTPSNKVTEKGKYVELRCDPISGHTALYWYRQSLGQGPEFLIYFQGTGAADDSGLPNDRFFAVRPEGSVSTLKIQRTERGDSAVYLCASSLTGGYHYGYTFGSGTRLTVV.

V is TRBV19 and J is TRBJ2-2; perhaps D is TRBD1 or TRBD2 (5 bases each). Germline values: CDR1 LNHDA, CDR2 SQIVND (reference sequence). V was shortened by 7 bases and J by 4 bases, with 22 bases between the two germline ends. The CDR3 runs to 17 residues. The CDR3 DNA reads TGTGCCAGTAACCTTCCCGGGACGCAGCAGGGCACCGGGGAGCTGTTTTTT. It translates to CASNLPGTQQGTGELFF.

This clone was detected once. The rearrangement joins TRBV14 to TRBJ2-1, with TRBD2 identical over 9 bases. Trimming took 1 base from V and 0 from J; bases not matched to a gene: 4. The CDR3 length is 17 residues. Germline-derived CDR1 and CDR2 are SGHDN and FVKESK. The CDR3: CASSQGGSGSSYNEQFF. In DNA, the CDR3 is TGTGCCAGCAGCCAAGGGGGTAGCGGGAGCTCCTACAATGAGCAGTTCTTC.

Here the CDR3 DNA reads TGTGCTACCGGGCGGGACAGGGGCCGAGATGAGCAGTTCTTC. Its protein is CATGRDRGRDEQFF. This chain connects TRBV5-4 to TRBJ2-1, with 10 bases matching TRBD1. Germline CDR1 reads SGHNT; CDR2 reads YYREEE (reference sequence). The CDR3 has 14 amino acids.

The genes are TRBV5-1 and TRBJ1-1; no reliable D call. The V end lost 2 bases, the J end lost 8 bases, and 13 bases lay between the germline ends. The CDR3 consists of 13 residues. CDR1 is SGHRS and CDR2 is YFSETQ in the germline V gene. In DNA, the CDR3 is TGCGCCAGCAGCTTCGTAAGCGCTCGCGAAGCTTTCTTT. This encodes CASSFVSAREAFF. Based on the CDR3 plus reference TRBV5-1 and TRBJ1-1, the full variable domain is KAGVTQTPRYLIKTRGQQVTLSCSPISGHRSVSWYQQTPGQGLQFLFEYFSETQRNKGNFPGRFSGRQFSNSRSEMNVSTLELGDSALYLCASSFVSAREAFFGQGTRLTVV.

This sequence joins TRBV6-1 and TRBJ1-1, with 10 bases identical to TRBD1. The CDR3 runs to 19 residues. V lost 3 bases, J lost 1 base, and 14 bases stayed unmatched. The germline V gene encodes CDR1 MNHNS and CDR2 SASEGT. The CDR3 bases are TGTGCCAGCAGTGATCCCCGATCCCCTAGACAGGGGGCGAACACTGAAGCTTTCTTT. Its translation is CASSDPRSPRQGANTEAFF.

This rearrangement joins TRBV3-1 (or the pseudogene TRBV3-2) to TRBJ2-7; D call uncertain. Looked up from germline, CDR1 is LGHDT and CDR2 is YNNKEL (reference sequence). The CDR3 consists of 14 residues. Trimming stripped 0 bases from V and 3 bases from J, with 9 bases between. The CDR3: CASSQEFGNYEQYF. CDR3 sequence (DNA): TGTGCCAGCAGCCAAGAATTTGGGAACTACGAGCAGTACTTC.

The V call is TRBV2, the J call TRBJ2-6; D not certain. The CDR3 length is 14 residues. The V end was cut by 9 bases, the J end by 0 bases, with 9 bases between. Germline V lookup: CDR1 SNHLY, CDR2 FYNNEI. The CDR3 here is CASKIGSGANVLTF. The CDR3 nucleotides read TGTGCCAGTAAAATCGGCTCTGGGGCCAACGTCCTGACTTTC.

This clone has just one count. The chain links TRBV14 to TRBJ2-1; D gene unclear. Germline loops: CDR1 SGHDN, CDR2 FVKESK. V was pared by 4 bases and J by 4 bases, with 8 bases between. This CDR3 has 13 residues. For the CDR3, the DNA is TGTGCCAGCAGCCTACTACCATACAATGAGCAGTTCTTC. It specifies CASSLLPYNEQFF.

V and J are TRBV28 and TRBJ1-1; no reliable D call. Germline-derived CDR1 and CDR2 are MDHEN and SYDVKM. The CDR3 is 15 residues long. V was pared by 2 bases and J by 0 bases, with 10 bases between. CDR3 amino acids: CASSLVPGMNTEAFF. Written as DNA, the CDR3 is TGTGCCAGCAGTTTAGTTCCGGGAATGAACACTGAAGCTTTCTTT.

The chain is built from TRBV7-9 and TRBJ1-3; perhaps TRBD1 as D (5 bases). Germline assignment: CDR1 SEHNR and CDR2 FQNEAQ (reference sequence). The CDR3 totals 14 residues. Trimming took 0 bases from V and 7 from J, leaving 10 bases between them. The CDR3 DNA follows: TGTGCCAGCAGCTTAGCGGGGGGAATCAACACCATATATTTT. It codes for CASSLAGGINTIYF.

The CDR3 DNA reads as TGTGCCAGCAGTCCCCCGGGAGGGCCTATAAATGAGCAGTTCTTC. It yields the protein CASSPPGGPINEQFF. The gene calls are TRBV6-5 and TRBJ2-1; 8 bases map to TRBD2. The CDR3 consists of 15 residues. The junction had 10 bases not matched to a gene; V was cut back by 5 bases and J by 7 bases. From germline, CDR1 is MNHEY and CDR2 SVGAGI.

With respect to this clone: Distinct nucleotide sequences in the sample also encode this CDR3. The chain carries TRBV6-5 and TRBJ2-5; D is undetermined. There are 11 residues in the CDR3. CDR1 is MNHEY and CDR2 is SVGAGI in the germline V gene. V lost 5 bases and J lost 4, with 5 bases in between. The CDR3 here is CASSPGETQYF. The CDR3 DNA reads TGTGCCAGCAGTCCTGGAGAGACCCAGTACTTC.

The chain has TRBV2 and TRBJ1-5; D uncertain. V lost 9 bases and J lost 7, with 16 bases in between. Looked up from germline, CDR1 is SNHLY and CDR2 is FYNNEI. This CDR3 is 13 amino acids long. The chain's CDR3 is CASTERTNQPQHF. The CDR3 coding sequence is TGTGCCAGTACCGAGAGGACGAACCAGCCCCAGCATTTT.

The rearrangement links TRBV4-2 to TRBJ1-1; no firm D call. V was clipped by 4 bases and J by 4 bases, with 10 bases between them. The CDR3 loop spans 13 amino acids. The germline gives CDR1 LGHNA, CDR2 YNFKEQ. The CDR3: CASSPTEGTEAFF. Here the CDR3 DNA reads TGTGCCAGCAGCCCGACCGAGGGCACTGAAGCTTTCTTT.

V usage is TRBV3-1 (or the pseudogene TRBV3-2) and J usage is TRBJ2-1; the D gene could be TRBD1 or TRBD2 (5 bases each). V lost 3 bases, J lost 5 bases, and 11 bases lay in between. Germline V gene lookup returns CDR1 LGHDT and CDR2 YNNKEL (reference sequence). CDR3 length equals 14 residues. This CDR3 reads CASSQVVGDNEQFF. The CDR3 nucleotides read TGTGCCAGCAGCCAGGTGGTGGGGGACAATGAGCAGTTCTTC.